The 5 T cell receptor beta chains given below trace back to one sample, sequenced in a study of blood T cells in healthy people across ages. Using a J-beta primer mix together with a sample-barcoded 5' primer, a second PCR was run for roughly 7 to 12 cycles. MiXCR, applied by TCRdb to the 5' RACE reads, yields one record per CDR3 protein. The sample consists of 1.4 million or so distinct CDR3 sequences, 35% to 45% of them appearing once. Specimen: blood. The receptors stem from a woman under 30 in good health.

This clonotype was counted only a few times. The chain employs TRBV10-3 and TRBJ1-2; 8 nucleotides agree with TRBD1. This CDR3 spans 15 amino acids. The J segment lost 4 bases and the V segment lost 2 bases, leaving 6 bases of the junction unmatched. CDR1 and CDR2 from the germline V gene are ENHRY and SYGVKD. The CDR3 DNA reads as TGTGCCATCAGTGAGCCCCAGGGACAGGCCTATGGCTACACCTTC. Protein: CAISEPQGQAYGYTF.

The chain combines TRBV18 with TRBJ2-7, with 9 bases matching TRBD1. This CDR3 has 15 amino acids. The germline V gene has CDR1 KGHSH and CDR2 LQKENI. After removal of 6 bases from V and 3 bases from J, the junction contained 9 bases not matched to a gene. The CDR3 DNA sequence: TGTGCCAGCTCTATAGGACAGGGGAAAAACTACGAGCAGTACTTC. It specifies CASSIGQGKNYEQYF.

The CDR3 DNA reads as TGTGCCATCAGTGACTTACCGGACAGGGAGGATCAGCCCCAGCATTTT. Its translation: CAISDLPDREDQPQHF. This chain uses TRBV10-3 with TRBJ1-5; 8 bases match TRBD1. The CDR3 loop spans 16 amino acids. The V gene end was trimmed by 3 bases and the J gene end by 5 bases; junction bases not matched to a gene: 9. In germline, CDR1 is ENHRY, CDR2 SYGVKD.

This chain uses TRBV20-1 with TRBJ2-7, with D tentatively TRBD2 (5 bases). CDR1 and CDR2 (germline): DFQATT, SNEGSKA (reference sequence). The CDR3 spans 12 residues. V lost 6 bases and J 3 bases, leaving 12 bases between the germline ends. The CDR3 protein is CSAATGDYEQYF. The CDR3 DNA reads TGCAGTGCAGCTACCGGGGACTACGAGCAGTACTTC.

CDR3 nucleotide sequence: TGTGCCAGCAGCTTGACTAGCGGGGGCCTCCGCTCCTACAATGAGCAGTTCTTC. Translation: CASSLTSGGLRSYNEQFF. This chain joins TRBV3-1 and TRBJ2-1, with TRBD2 matching over 12 bases. Germline trimming cut 5 bases from V and 0 bases from J; bases unmatched to any gene: 8. The CDR3 extends over 18 amino acids. Germline CDR1 reads LGHDT; CDR2 reads YNNKEL (reference sequence).